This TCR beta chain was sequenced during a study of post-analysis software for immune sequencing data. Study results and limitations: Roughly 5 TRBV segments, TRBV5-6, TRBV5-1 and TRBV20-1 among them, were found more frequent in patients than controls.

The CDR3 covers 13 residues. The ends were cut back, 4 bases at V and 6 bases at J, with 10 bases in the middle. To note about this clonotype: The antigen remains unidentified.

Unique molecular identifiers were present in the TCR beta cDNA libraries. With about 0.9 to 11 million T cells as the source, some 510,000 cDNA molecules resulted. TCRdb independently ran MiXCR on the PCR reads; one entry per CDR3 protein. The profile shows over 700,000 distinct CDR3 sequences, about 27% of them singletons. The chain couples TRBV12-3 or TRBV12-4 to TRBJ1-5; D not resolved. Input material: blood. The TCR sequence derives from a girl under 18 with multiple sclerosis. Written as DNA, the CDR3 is TGTGCCAGCAGTTCCCCGGTGTCTCAGCCCCAGCATTTT. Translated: CASSSPVSQPQHF.